This entry lists 24 T cell receptor beta chains sequenced from one sample in a study of T cells in Graves' hyperthyroidism and ophthalmopathy. From RNA transcripts, TCR beta CDR3 regions were amplified. In the first-round RT-PCR of the TCR CDR3, the HTBI primer set was used. In TCRdb, the multiplex PCR reads were re-called with MiXCR into one record per CDR3 protein. The table records around 190,000 distinct CDR3 sequences, 17% of them present only once. The specimen sequenced was blood. The receptors were gathered from a woman aged 50 to 60 with Graves' hyperthyroidism.

This sequence joins TRBV29-1 and TRBJ1-2; 7 bases map to TRBD1. The CDR3 sequence is 14 residues long. Germline trimming cut 6 bases from V and 2 bases from J; bases unmatched to any gene: 9. Germline V gives CDR1 SQVTM, CDR2 ANQGSEA. CDR3 protein: CSVMRQGENYGYTF. The CDR3 DNA reads as TGCAGCGTAATGAGACAGGGCGAAAACTATGGCTACACCTTC.

This clonotype was recorded at least ten times. CDR3 nucleotide sequence: TGTGCCAGCAGCCGGGACAGCAACTATAATTCACCCCTCCACTTT. Its translation: CASSRDSNYNSPLHF. The chain recombines TRBV28 with TRBJ1-6, with 7 bases matching TRBD1. V lost 6 bases and J lost 3; bases outside the gene matches: 5. CDR3 length equals 15 residues. The V gene's germline CDR1 is MDHEN and CDR2 SYDVKM. The full variable domain, its missing parts supplied by reference TRBV28 and TRBJ1-6, is DVKVTQSSRYLVKRTGEKVFLECVQDMDHENMFWYRQDPGLGLRLIYFSYDVKMKEKGDIPEGYSVSREKKERFSLILESASTNQTSMYLCASSRDSNYNSPLHFGNGTRLTVT.

The V and J genes are TRBV6-1 and TRBJ1-4, with a possible D match to TRBD1 (6 bases). The CDR3 sequence is 14 residues long. Germline CDR1 MNHNS, CDR2 SASEGT. Deletions cut 6 bases from V and 7 bases from J, with 15 bases between. CDR3: CASSLTGLGEKLFF. The CDR3 DNA follows: TGTGCCAGCAGCCTAACAGGGTTGGGTGAAAAACTGTTTTTT.

The chain couples TRBV12-5 to TRBJ1-5; D not certain. The CDR3 spans 16 residues. CDR1 is LGHNT, CDR2 FRNRAP, per germline. V dropped 6 bases and J dropped 2 bases, with 17 bases sitting between them. The CDR3 DNA is TGTGCTAGTGGCCCCGGGGTGGGGTTGGGCAATCAGCCCCAGCATTTT. This codes for CASGPGVGLGNQPQHF.

There are many counts of this clonotype. J is TRBJ2-7 and V is TRBV27; 8 bases are a match to TRBD1. The germline V gene has CDR1 MNHEY and CDR2 SMNVEV (reference sequence). CDR3 length equals 15 residues. V dropped 4 bases and J dropped 0; count of bases not matched to a gene: 5. CDR3 in DNA: TGTGCCAGCAGTTCGGGGACAGGTTTCTCCTACGAGCAGTACTTC. It encodes CASSSGTGFSYEQYF.

This clonotype was counted ten times or more. The rearrangement joins TRBV27 to TRBJ2-5; no clear D gene. The V end lost 8 bases, the J end lost 7 bases, and 23 bases lay between the germline ends. The CDR3 contains 15 residues. The germline V gene encodes CDR1 MNHEY and CDR2 SMNVEV (reference sequence). The CDR3 is CASGTPGNTKGTQYF. In DNA, the CDR3 is TGTGCCAGCGGTACCCCGGGCAACACAAAGGGGACCCAGTACTTC.

This clonotype has a count of ten or more. The rearrangement links TRBV12-3 or TRBV12-4 to TRBJ1-2; D unresolved. With 1 base removed from V and 3 bases from J, the gap between germline ends came to 0 bases. The length of the CDR3 is 11 residues. CDR3 sequence: CASSLDYGYTF. CDR3 sequence (DNA): TGTGCCAGCAGTTTAGACTATGGCTACACCTTC.

A few counts support this clonotype. V usage is TRBV19 and J usage is TRBJ2-1, with TRBD1 matching 10 bases. The CDR3 has 15 residues. The germline V gene has CDR1 LNHDA and CDR2 SQIVND (reference sequence). The J segment lost 6 bases and the V segment lost 4 bases, leaving 6 bases of the junction unmatched. The CDR3 DNA reads as TGTGCCAGTAGTACGGGACAGGGGTCCCCCAATGAGCAGTTCTTC. Translating gives CASSTGQGSPNEQFF.

This clonotype was counted between two and nine times. This chain joins TRBV28 and TRBJ1-5; D possibly corresponds to TRBD1 (6 bases). V was trimmed by 2 bases and J by 4 bases, leaving 12 bases between them. The CDR3 has 15 residues. In germline, CDR1 is MDHEN, CDR2 SYDVKM. The CDR3 reads CASSLAGHRNQPQHF. CDR3 nucleotides: TGTGCCAGCAGTTTAGCGGGACATAGGAATCAGCCCCAGCATTTT.

This clonotype was seen repeatedly, ten times or more. The chain carries TRBV20-1 and TRBJ2-7, with D possibly matching TRBD2 (6 bases). The CDR3 covers 13 residues. The germline V gene encodes CDR1 DFQATT and CDR2 SNEGSKA (reference sequence). Trimming took off 5 bases at V and 2 bases at J, with 13 bases between the two ends. The CDR3 bases are TGCAGTGCTGGGACTGGGGGGACCTACGAGCAGTACTTC. It specifies CSAGTGGTYEQYF.

V and J are TRBV10-3 and TRBJ2-5, with D perhaps TRBD1 (6 bases). The germline CDR1 and CDR2 sequences are ENHRY and SYGVKD. CDR3 length equals 16 residues. V was cut by 5 bases and J by 3 bases, with 19 bases left in between. This CDR3 reads CAISTLRGGGEETQYF. The CDR3 DNA reads as TGTGCCATCAGTACCCTTAGGGGTGGGGGCGAAGAGACCCAGTACTTC.

For this clonotype: This may stem from a read error, because a much larger clone lies one nucleotide away. J is TRBJ1-1 and V is TRBV20-1; D gene uncertain. CDR3 size: 14 residues. Per the germline V gene, CDR1 is DFQATT and CDR2 is SNEGSKA (reference sequence). CDR3 amino acids: CSARDTPGRTEPFF. The CDR3 DNA reads as TGCAGTGCTAGAGATACTCCCGGAAGGACTGAACCTTTCTTT.

This clonotype was detected only a few times. The chain combines TRBV5-6 with TRBJ2-3; 11 nucleotides line up with TRBD2. From germline, CDR1 is SGHDT and CDR2 YYEEEE. This CDR3 is 16 amino acids long. With 4 bases clipped from V and 1 base from J, the junction kept 5 bases outside the gene matches. The CDR3 loop reads CASSVPGLAGTDTQYF. The CDR3 nucleotides are TGTGCCAGCAGCGTACCGGGACTAGCGGGCACAGATACGCAGTATTTT.

Many counts were recorded for this clonotype. The chain has TRBV27 and TRBJ2-3; 8 nucleotides match TRBD2. V was clipped by 4 bases and J by 0 bases; unmatched bases: 6. The CDR3 spans 16 residues. The germline V gene has CDR1 MNHEY and CDR2 SMNVEV (reference sequence). CDR3 DNA sequence: TGTGCCAGCAGTTCCTCGGCGGGAGGAAGCACAGATACGCAGTATTTT. Protein: CASSSSAGGSTDTQYF.

This chain joins TRBV14 and TRBJ2-3; D possibly corresponds to TRBD2 (6 bases). Between the trimmed V and J ends, which lost 4 bases and 1 base, there was a span of 15 bases. The CDR3 has 16 residues. Germline V gene data show CDR1 as SGHDN and CDR2 as FVKESK. In nucleotides, the CDR3 is TGTGCCAGCAGCCCCTGGGGGGAGTGGGGCACAGATACGCAGTATTTT. Its protein product is CASSPWGEWGTDTQYF.

This clonotype was picked up many times. This chain connects TRBV2 to TRBJ2-5; TRBD1 agrees at 7 bases. With 2 bases clipped from V and 5 bases from J, the junction kept 5 bases outside the gene matches. The CDR3 covers 14 residues. Germline V gene data show CDR1 as SNHLY and CDR2 as FYNNEI. Here the CDR3 DNA reads TGTGCCAGCAGTGAAACAGGGGTTTACGAGACCCAGTACTTC. Residues: CASSETGVYETQYF.

This clonotype came up many times. The chain recombines TRBV30 with TRBJ2-3; D tentatively reads TRBD1 or TRBD2 (7 bases each). There are 14 residues in the CDR3. CDR1 is GTSNPN, CDR2 SVGIG, per germline (reference sequence). Trimming pared 2 bases from V and 3 bases from J, leaving 12 bases between. CDR3 loop: CAWSTGEGTDTQYF. CDR3 DNA: TGTGCCTGGAGTACAGGGGAGGGAACAGATACGCAGTATTTT.

The chain is built from TRBV27 and TRBJ1-2; no definite D call. The germline V gene encodes CDR1 MNHEY and CDR2 SMNVEV (reference sequence). V lost 2 bases and J 6 bases, leaving 13 bases between the germline ends. The CDR3 contains 14 residues. In DNA form, the CDR3 reads TGTGCCAGCAGTTTAATGGGGATCTCGGATGGCTACACCTTC. As protein: CASSLMGISDGYTF.

This clonotype was observed many times. V is TRBV28 and J is TRBJ1-2; 9 bases match TRBD1. Germline CDR1 is MDHEN and CDR2 is SYDVKM. This CDR3 region has 15 residues. Trimming at V came to 6 bases and at J to 4 bases, leaving 9 bases not matched to a gene. CDR3 sequence reads: CASRNPGQGFYGYTF. The CDR3 nucleotides are TGTGCCAGCAGGAATCCGGGACAGGGTTTCTATGGCTACACCTTC.

This clonotype was counted many times. The rearrangement uses TRBV2 and TRBJ1-5, with D hard to call. This CDR3 comprises 13 residues. The V end was cut by 4 bases, the J end by 7 bases, with 11 bases between. Germline lookup yields CDR1 SNHLY and CDR2 FYNNEI. This chain's CDR3 is CASSVGIKQPQHF. In DNA, the CDR3 is TGTGCCAGCAGTGTAGGGATTAAGCAGCCCCAGCATTTT.

The chain links TRBV15 to TRBJ2-1, with D perhaps TRBD1 or TRBD2 (5 bases each). The germline V and J ends were trimmed by 0 bases and 8 bases, with 11 bases remaining between them. This CDR3 contains 14 residues. Germline CDR1 LNHNV, CDR2 YYDKDF (reference sequence). CDR3 nucleotide sequence: TGTGCCACCAGCAGAGATCGGGGCGGCGATGAGCAGTTCTTC. As protein: CATSRDRGGDEQFF.

This chain connects TRBV3-1 to TRBJ2-1, with TRBD2 matching 8 bases. J was trimmed by 6 bases and V by 3 bases; bases with no gene match: 7. The CDR3 consists of 15 residues. The V gene's germline CDR1 is LGHDT and CDR2 YNNKEL (reference sequence). The CDR3 spells CASSQRTSKANEQFF. CDR3 in DNA: TGTGCCAGCAGCCAGAGGACTAGCAAGGCCAATGAGCAGTTCTTC.

The CDR3, as DNA: TGCGCCAGCAGTGAAACCCTAGCGGGAGTGGCTGAGCAGTTCTTC. This sequence encodes CASSETLAGVAEQFF. The chain has TRBV10-2 and TRBJ2-1, with 10 bases aligning to TRBD2. The trim removed 3 bases at V and 9 bases at J, leaving 8 bases unmatched. CDR3 length equals 15 residues. Germline V CDR1 and CDR2: WSHSY, SAAADI.

The V call is TRBV28, the J call TRBJ1-5; 9 bases are shared with TRBD1. The CDR3 loop spans 14 amino acids. Germline V gene sequence: CDR1 MDHEN, CDR2 SYDVKM. The trim removed 3 bases at V and 7 bases at J, leaving 4 bases unmatched. In DNA form, the CDR3 reads TGTGCCAGCAGTTTGAGGACAGGGGAACAGCCCCAGCATTTT. Protein sequence: CASSLRTGEQPQHF.